These 32 T cell receptor beta chains were sequenced from one sample in a study of blood T cell repertoires in COVID-19. TCRdb keeps only in-frame clones here, not all; method: immunoSEQ multiplex PCR. There are more than 120,000 clones in the sample; roughly 81% occur only once, and more than 2% lies in the top ten. The source material was peripheral blood. Receptor source: a human donor with acute or convalescent COVID-19. The donor label of this sample is uncertain.

There are a few counts of this clone. This chain uses TRBV10-3 with TRBJ1-2; tentative D call: TRBD1 (6 bases). Trimming took 10 bases from V and 2 from J, leaving 11 bases between them. Per the germline V gene, CDR1 is ENHRY and CDR2 is SYGVKD. The CDR3 sequence is 12 residues long. The chain's CDR3 is CATGTGNYGYTF. CDR3 DNA sequence: TGTGCCACCGGTACAGGGAACTATGGCTACACCTTC.

The J gene is TRBJ1-2, the V gene TRBV24-1; maybe TRBD1 (5 bases). Germline CDR1 reads KGHDR; CDR2 reads SFDVKD. The CDR3 extends over 13 amino acids. The germline V and J ends were trimmed by 5 bases and 4 bases, with 10 bases remaining between them. CDR3 sequence reads: CATSGGGPYGYTF. CDR3 coding DNA: TGTGCCACCAGTGGGGGGGGTCCCTATGGCTACACCTTC.

This clone appeared a few times. The chain has TRBV5-6 and TRBJ2-7, with 12 bases identical to TRBD2. CDR1 and CDR2 from the germline V gene are SGHDT and YYEEEE. The CDR3 totals 16 residues. Losses at the gene ends were 6 bases for V and 0 bases for J; bases not matched to a gene: 7. The CDR3 DNA reads TGTGCCAGCATCAGAAGGACTAGCGGGACCTCCTACGAGCAGTACGTC. Translating gives CASIRRTSGTSYEQYV.

The gene calls are TRBV27 and TRBJ2-7, with 8 bases fitting TRBD1. Germline lookup yields CDR1 MNHEY and CDR2 SMNVEV (reference sequence). The CDR3 is 15 amino acids. V trimming: 3 bases; J trimming: 3 bases; junction bases outside the gene matches: 7. The CDR3 nucleotides read TGTGCCAGCAGTTTCCTGGACAGGGTAGTCTACGAGCAGTACTTC. It codes for CASSFLDRVVYEQYF.

The chain employs TRBV21-1 and TRBJ2-7; the D call in the table, TRBD2, was not verified against the DNA. TRBV21-1 corresponds to a pseudogene. CDR3 size: 18 residues. The CDR3: CASSNRGTSGRSSYEQYV. The CDR3 nucleotides read TGTGCCAGCAGCAATCGCGGGACTAGCGGGAGGAGCTCCTACGAGCAGTACGTC.

The chain joins TRBV7-2 to TRBJ1-2; D is ambiguous. The CDR3 loop spans 12 amino acids. Germline V gene lookup returns CDR1 SGHTA and CDR2 FQGNSA. Trimming left V 1 base short and J 8 bases short, with 8 bases between. As DNA, the CDR3 is TGTGCCAGCAGCTTAGGACAAGAAGGCTACACCTTC. Translation gives CASSLGQEGYTF.

The chain is built from TRBV30 and TRBJ1-3, with D unresolved. V was cut by 0 bases and J by 0 bases, with 15 bases left in between. This CDR3 is 17 amino acids long. Germline-derived CDR1 and CDR2 are GTSNPN and SVGIG (reference sequence). In DNA form, the CDR3 reads TGTGCCTGGAGTGTACATGGAGTCGGATACTCTGGAAACACCATATATTTT. Its protein product is CAWSVHGVGYSGNTIYF.

As to this clone: Other DNA sequences in this sample translate to the same CDR3. V gene TRBV5-1 combines with J gene TRBJ1-5; 12 bases match TRBD1. Germline V lookup: CDR1 SGHRS, CDR2 YFSETQ. The junction had 5 bases not matched to a gene; V was cut back by 4 bases and J by 6 bases. This CDR3 is built from 15 residues. CDR3 bases: TGCGCCAGCAGCCCGGGACAGGGGGCAGTTCAGCCCCAGCATTTT. Translating gives CASSPGQGAVQPQHF.

This chain connects TRBV5-6 to TRBJ1-1; TRBD1 agrees at 8 bases. Germline V gene sequence: CDR1 SGHDT, CDR2 YYEEEE. The CDR3 runs to 13 residues. Trimming cost V 7 bases and J 0 bases; bases outside gene matches: 2. The CDR3 here is CASGQGLNTEAFF. The CDR3 DNA reads TGTGCCAGCGGACAGGGTCTGAACACTGAAGCTTTCTTT.

J is TRBJ2-1 and V is TRBV19; weak D call: TRBD2 (7 bases). V was clipped by 2 bases and J by 6 bases, with 14 bases between them. CDR1 is LNHDA, CDR2 SQIVND, per germline (reference sequence). CDR3 length: 15 amino acids. CDR3 DNA sequence: TGTGCCAGTAGTATAACCGGGGGGCTCGGCAATGAGCAGTTCTTC. Protein sequence: CASSITGGLGNEQFF.

The rearrangement joins TRBV2 to TRBJ2-1; TRBD1 agrees at 8 bases. CDR1 SNHLY and CDR2 FYNNEI come from the germline V gene. V gave up 9 bases and J gave up 10 bases; unmatched junction bases: 5. The length of the CDR3 is 11 residues. The CDR3 loop reads CARGTGNEQFF. Written as DNA, the CDR3 is TGTGCCAGAGGGACAGGCAACGAGCAGTTCTTC.

This chain connects TRBV5-1 to TRBJ1-2, with D unresolved. Between the trimmed V and J ends, which lost 1 base and 3 bases, there was a span of 13 bases. Germline assignment: CDR1 SGHRS and CDR2 YFSETQ. The CDR3 totals 15 residues. CDR3 coding DNA: TGCGCCAGCAGCTTGAGTGGGAGAAGGGACTATGGCTACACCTTC. Residues: CASSLSGRRDYGYTF.

V usage is TRBV7-9 and J usage is TRBJ2-7, with D possibly matching TRBD2 (6 bases). The CDR3 totals 14 residues. Looked up from germline, CDR1 is SEHNR and CDR2 is FQNEAQ (reference sequence). With 3 bases removed from V and 5 bases from J, the gap between germline ends came to 14 bases. The CDR3 region is CASSFGGVKHEQYV. CDR3 DNA sequence: TGTGCCAGCAGCTTCGGGGGAGTGAAACACGAGCAGTACGTC.

The CDR3: CASSSGQGSFEQFF. The CDR3, as DNA: TGTGCCAGCAGCTCAGGACAGGGGAGCTTTGAGCAGTTCTTC. The chain is built from TRBV7-2 and TRBJ2-1; 9 bases fit TRBD1. The CDR3 runs to 14 residues. V shed 4 bases, J shed 9 bases, and the junction held 7 bases outside the gene matches. The germline gives CDR1 SGHTA, CDR2 FQGNSA.

The chain carries TRBV27 and TRBJ1-2; TRBD1 aligns across 9 bases. The germline V gene encodes CDR1 MNHEY and CDR2 SMNVEV (reference sequence). V gave up 0 bases and J gave up 8 bases; unmatched junction bases: 7. CDR3 length: 15 amino acids. Here the CDR3 reads CASSLSRQGVNGYTF. The DNA of the CDR3 is TGTGCCAGCAGTTTATCCCGACAGGGGGTAAACGGCTACACCTTC.

The rearrangement joins TRBV5-5 to TRBJ1-1, with D tentatively TRBD1 (6 bases). The CDR3 runs to 15 residues. Germline CDR1 and CDR2: SGHKS and YYEKEE (reference sequence). V was clipped by 4 bases and J by 5 bases, with 18 bases between them. The CDR3 protein is CASSDRQAWGTEAFF. CDR3 coding DNA: TGTGCCAGCAGCGACAGACAGGCCTGGGGGACTGAAGCTTTCTTT.

The V gene is TRBV11-2, the J gene TRBJ1-2; D ambiguous. CDR3 size: 14 residues. Trimming shortened V by 2 bases and J by 2 bases, and 9 bases separated the two germline ends. Germline CDR1 and CDR2: SGHAT and FQNNGV. The CDR3 DNA sequence: TGTGCCAGCAGCTTAACAGATTCAAACTATGGCTACACCTTC. Protein product: CASSLTDSNYGYTF. The full variable domain, in which reference TRBV11-2 and TRBJ1-2 provide the parts outside the CDR3, is EAGVAQSPRYKIIEKRQSVAFWCNPISGHATLYWYQQILGQGPKLLIQFQNNGVVDDSQLPKDRFSAERLKGVDSTLKIQPAKLEDSAVYLCASSLTDSNYGYTFGSGTRLTVV.

This clone was seen only a few times. This rearrangement joins TRBV27 to TRBJ2-3; 10 bases line up with TRBD2. Per germline, CDR1 MNHEY and CDR2 SMNVEV (reference sequence). CDR3 length equals 14 residues. The J segment lost 6 bases and the V segment lost 3 bases, leaving 3 bases of the junction unmatched. CDR3 bases: TGTGCCAGCAGTTTGGGACTAGCGACGGATACGCAGTATTTT. Translating gives CASSLGLATDTQYF.

The chain carries TRBV18 and TRBJ1-4; the D gene is possibly TRBD1 (6 bases). The CDR3 is 13 amino acids. Looked up from germline, CDR1 is KGHSH and CDR2 is LQKENI. V lost 3 bases to trimming and J lost 7 bases, with 9 bases between them. Here the CDR3 reads CASSPSQGEKLFF. The DNA of the CDR3 is TGTGCCAGCTCACCGTCACAGGGTGAAAAACTGTTTTTT.

The chain is built from TRBV28 and TRBJ1-2; D unclear. V dropped 6 bases and J dropped 8 bases, with 19 bases sitting between them. The CDR3 spans 14 residues. Germline loops: CDR1 MDHEN, CDR2 SYDVKM. The CDR3 region has the DNA TGTGCCAGCAGCCAGACTTATCCCGAGGGAGGCTACACCTTC. Translated, it gives CASSQTYPEGGYTF.

The J gene is TRBJ2-1, the V gene TRBV7-9; TRBD2 aligns across 10 bases. Germline values: CDR1 SEHNR, CDR2 FQNEAQ (reference sequence). J was trimmed by 6 bases and V by 3 bases; bases with no gene match: 8. This CDR3 region has 16 residues. The CDR3: CASSFRPSGRGNEQFF. As DNA, the CDR3 is TGTGCCAGCAGCTTTCGGCCTAGCGGGAGAGGCAATGAGCAGTTCTTC.

This clone was counted only a few times. The rearrangement uses TRBV3-1 (or the pseudogene TRBV3-2) and TRBJ1-4, with TRBD1 identical over 7 bases. V lost 0 bases, J lost 6 bases, and 19 bases stayed unmatched. Germline V CDR1 and CDR2: LGHDT, YNNKEL (reference sequence). The CDR3 has 20 amino acids. The CDR3 DNA sequence: TGTGCCAGCAGCCAAGACCCCCCGTTTTATGAAGGGGGCGCGGATGAAAAACTGTTTTTT. Translated, it gives CASSQDPPFYEGGADEKLFF.

The chain couples TRBV6-6 to TRBJ1-3; TRBD1 is a possible D gene (6 bases). Germline lookup yields CDR1 MNHNY and CDR2 SVGAGI (reference sequence). V was shortened by 7 bases and J by 1 base, with 17 bases between the two germline ends. There are 16 residues in the CDR3. The DNA for the CDR3 is TGTGCCAGCATTGATAAACAGGGTATTTCTGGAAACACCATATATTTT. Translating gives CASIDKQGISGNTIYF.

The V call is TRBV30, the J call TRBJ1-4; D might be TRBD1 (5 bases). V was trimmed by 3 bases and J by 4 bases, leaving 15 bases between them. CDR3 length: 15 amino acids. Germline CDR1 reads GTSNPN; CDR2 reads SVGIG (reference sequence). The CDR3 bases are TGTGCCTGGAGCTACAGACAGAGGATTAATGAAAAACTGTTTTTT. Residues: CAWSYRQRINEKLFF.

This clone was observed a handful of times. This specimen includes other DNA sequences encoding the same CDR3. J is TRBJ1-1 and V is TRBV29-1; D is perhaps TRBD1 (5 bases). Germline assignment: CDR1 SQVTM and CDR2 ANQGSEA. The V end was cut by 4 bases, the J end by 3 bases, with 9 bases between. The CDR3 contains 12 residues. CDR3 coding DNA: TGCAGCGTTGCCCGGGGGGACACTGAAGCTTTCTTT. Translated: CSVARGDTEAFF.

V gene TRBV5-6 combines with J gene TRBJ1-5, with 12 nucleotides matching TRBD1. In germline, CDR1 is SGHDT, CDR2 YYEEEE. The CDR3 consists of 19 residues. The V and J ends lost 3 bases and 1 base, in that order; junction bases with no gene match: 11. The CDR3 nucleotides read TGTGCCAGCAGCTCCCGTCGTAGGGACAGGGGGCTGAGCAATCAGCCCCAGCATTTT. Protein product: CASSSRRRDRGLSNQPQHF.

This chain connects TRBV9 to TRBJ1-4, with D perhaps TRBD1 (6 bases). The CDR3 length is 15 residues. Germline V gene lookup returns CDR1 SGDLS and CDR2 YYNGEE. Trimming shortened V by 5 bases and J by 4 bases, and 15 bases separated the two germline ends. CDR3 DNA sequence: TGTGCCAGCAGTGCCAATAACAGGGATAATGAAAAACTGTTTTTT. It yields the protein CASSANNRDNEKLFF.

The chain has TRBV29-1 and TRBJ2-1, with D tentatively TRBD2 (5 bases). This CDR3 contains 12 residues. Trimming took 4 bases from V and 7 from J, leaving 11 bases between them. Germline CDR1 reads SQVTM; CDR2 reads ANQGSEA. The CDR3 loop reads CSVAGIRNEQFF. Here the CDR3 DNA reads TGCAGCGTTGCGGGAATTCGGAATGAGCAGTTCTTC.

This chain uses TRBV4-2 with TRBJ1-6, with TRBD1 matching over 12 bases. V lost 5 bases, J lost 8 bases, and 4 bases stayed unmatched. This CDR3 is 15 amino acids long. Looked up from germline, CDR1 is LGHNA and CDR2 is YNFKEQ. The CDR3 reads CASSGDRGRDSPLHF. CDR3 DNA sequence: TGTGCCAGCAGCGGGGACAGGGGGCGAGATTCACCCCTCCACTTT.

CDR3 residues: CASTLRENEQFF. In nucleotides, the CDR3 is TGTGCCAGCACTCTCAGGGAAAATGAGCAGTTCTTC. The V and J genes are TRBV6-6 and TRBJ2-1; tentative D call: TRBD1 (5 bases). Germline loops: CDR1 MNHNY, CDR2 SVGAGI (reference sequence). CDR3 length equals 12 residues. V was shortened by 7 bases and J by 7 bases, with 11 bases between the two germline ends.

The V gene is TRBV4-1, the J gene TRBJ2-1; 8 bases map to TRBD1. Unmatched junction bases numbered 9, after V lost 0 bases and J lost 8 bases. The CDR3 extends over 16 amino acids. In germline, CDR1 is MGHRA, CDR2 YSYEKL. CDR3 amino acids: CASSQDQSRGRDEQFF. CDR3 nucleotide sequence: TGCGCCAGCAGCCAAGATCAGAGCAGGGGGCGGGATGAGCAGTTCTTC.

The chain uses TRBV6-2 or TRBV6-3 and TRBJ2-7; TRBD1 matches 7 bases. This CDR3 has 17 residues. V was clipped by 2 bases and J by 0 bases; unmatched bases: 10. The germline CDR1 and CDR2 sequences are MNHEY and SVGEGT. This CDR3 is CASSYSTTGLSSYEQYF. The CDR3 bases are TGTGCCAGCAGTTACAGTACGACAGGGTTGAGCTCCTACGAGCAGTACTTC.